These T cell receptor beta chains were read from a single sample in a study of blood T cell repertoires in COVID-19. TCRdb's copy holds only in-frame clones and misses some; the assay was immunoSEQ multiplex PCR. The sample lists more than 200,000 clones, about 85% seen once, with roughly 0.69% in the top ten. Sequencing input: peripheral blood. The receptors come from a man between 40 and 49 years old with acute or convalescent COVID-19. Both conserved end residues are part of each CDR3. The order of the fields is clone size, V gene, D gene, CDR3 length, J gene, CDR3 DNA, CDR3 protein. A D gene is named only where the DNA matches it firmly. Size is stated for part of the rows, as once, few or many counts, or as a class when the clone is expanded.

clone_size: NA
v_call: TRBV20-1
d_call: NA
cdr3_length: 10
j_call: TRBJ2-3
cdr3_nt: TGCAGTGCTAGCGTGGATACGCAGTATTTT
cdr3_aa: CSASVDTQYF

clone_size: NA
v_call: TRBV30
d_call: NA
cdr3_length: 13
j_call: TRBJ1-2
cdr3_nt: TGTGCCTGGAGTGTACACAGCCAGGGGAGAACTGGCTTC
cdr3_aa: CAWSVHSQGRTGF

clone_size: NA
v_call: TRBV18
d_call: TRBD2
cdr3_length: 14
j_call: TRBJ2-7
cdr3_nt: TGTGCCAGCTCAGGCCCGCGGGAGTTCTACGAGCAGTACTTC
cdr3_aa: CASSGPREFYEQYF

clone_size: NA
v_call: TRBV19
d_call: NA
cdr3_length: 16
j_call: TRBJ1-4
cdr3_nt: TGTGCCAGTAGTATGGGCGGGCTGGCAACTAATGAAAAACTGTTTTTT
cdr3_aa: CASSMGGLATNEKLFF

clone_size: NA
v_call: TRBV28
d_call: NA
cdr3_length: 15
j_call: TRBJ2-7
cdr3_nt: TGTGCCAGCAGCCCCAGGAAGACCCGCGACAACGAGCAGTACTTC
cdr3_aa: CASSPRKTRDNEQYF

clone_size: once
v_call: TRBV2
d_call: NA
cdr3_length: 15
j_call: TRBJ2-3
cdr3_nt: TGTGCCAGCAGTGAGAAGATAGCAAACACAGATACGCAGTATTTT
cdr3_aa: CASSEKIANTDTQYF

clone_size: NA
v_call: TRBV19
d_call: TRBD1
cdr3_length: 13
j_call: TRBJ1-1
cdr3_nt: TGTGCCAGTATGGGGACAGGGAACACTGAAGCTTTCTTT
cdr3_aa: CASMGTGNTEAFF

clone_size: NA
v_call: TRBV6-5
d_call: NA
cdr3_length: 16
j_call: TRBJ1-2
cdr3_nt: TGTGCCAGCAGTTACTCTGGCAGGGTGAGATACGATGGCTACACCTTC
cdr3_aa: CASSYSGRVRYDGYTF

clone_size: NA
v_call: TRBV30
d_call: NA
cdr3_length: 15
j_call: TRBJ2-2
cdr3_nt: TGTGCCTGGAGTGGGACCAGGGAGAACACCGGGGAGCTGTTTTTT
cdr3_aa: CAWSGTRENTGELFF

clone_size: NA
v_call: TRBV15
d_call: NA
cdr3_length: 17
j_call: TRBJ1-6
cdr3_nt: TGTGCCACCAGCAGGGCTTCAGGGTGGGCCAGTAATTCACCCCTCCACTTT
cdr3_aa: CATSRASGWASNSPLHF

clone_size: NA
v_call: TRBV18
d_call: NA
cdr3_length: 15
j_call: TRBJ2-7
cdr3_nt: TGTGCCAGCTCGCCCGACAGCCCACCTTCCTACGAGCAGTACTTC
cdr3_aa: CASSPDSPPSYEQYF

clone_size: NA
v_call: TRBV19
d_call: TRBD2
cdr3_length: 17
j_call: TRBJ2-3
cdr3_nt: TGTGCCAGTAGTATAGCTCCCCTAGCGGGGGGGCGAGATACGCAGTATTTT
cdr3_aa: CASSIAPLAGGRDTQYF

clone_size: NA
v_call: TRBV29-1
d_call: NA
cdr3_length: 13
j_call: TRBJ1-2
cdr3_nt: TGCAGCGTTGAATTACGGGAGGGTCAGGGCTACACCTTC
cdr3_aa: CSVELREGQGYTF

clone_size: NA
v_call: TRBV12-3/TRBV12-4
d_call: NA
cdr3_length: 13
j_call: TRBJ2-3
cdr3_nt: TGTGCCAGCAGACTAGTAAGCACAGATACGCAGTATTTT
cdr3_aa: CASRLVSTDTQYF

clone_size: NA
v_call: TRBV18
d_call: NA
cdr3_length: 14
j_call: TRBJ1-5
cdr3_nt: TGTGCCAGCTCAAGTGGGGACACCAATCAGCCCCAGCATTTT
cdr3_aa: CASSSGDTNQPQHF

clone_size: NA
v_call: TRBV25-1
d_call: TRBD1
cdr3_length: 16
j_call: TRBJ2-7
cdr3_nt: TGTGCCAGCAGTGAAGGCCGGGACAGGCGCGCCTACGAGCAGTACTTC
cdr3_aa: CASSEGRDRRAYEQYF

clone_size: NA
v_call: TRBV4-2
d_call: TRBD2
cdr3_length: 14
j_call: TRBJ2-7
cdr3_nt: TGTGCCAGCAGCCCCCACGGGGGGAGATACGAGCAGTACTTC
cdr3_aa: CASSPHGGRYEQYF

clone_size: NA
v_call: TRBV4-3
d_call: TRBD2
cdr3_length: 15
j_call: TRBJ2-1
cdr3_nt: TGCGCCAGCAGCCAAGAGAGCGGGATCTGGAATGAGCAGTTCTTC
cdr3_aa: CASSQESGIWNEQFF

clone_size: NA
v_call: TRBV7-8
d_call: NA
cdr3_length: 14
j_call: TRBJ2-3
cdr3_nt: TGTGCCAGCAGGACAGGCAGGAGCACAGATACGCAGTATTTT
cdr3_aa: CASRTGRSTDTQYF

clone_size: once
v_call: TRBV11-2
d_call: NA
cdr3_length: 11
j_call: TRBJ2-3
cdr3_nt: TGTGCCAGCAGCTTACTTACTACCCAGTATTTT
cdr3_aa: CASSLLTTQYF